Described below is a single T cell receptor beta chain sequence and its context. This specimen comes from a study of blood T cell repertoires in COVID-19. The wider study: The samples span acute and convalescent COVID-19 from the United States, Italy and Spain.

Germline lookup yields CDR1 SGHTA and CDR2 FQGNSA. CDR3 length: 16 residues. With 2 bases removed from V and 6 bases from J, the gap between germline ends came to 18 bases. The assay was immunoSEQ multiplex PCR, and TCRdb's table has in-frame clones only and misses some. The sample carries fewer than 350,000 clones, 85% recorded once. Across 24 US areas, participants ranged in age from roughly 18 to 95 years. Participant-reported clinical history was the basis for cohort assignment. Cohort 3 recovered donors had two negative PCRs, clearance, or symptom resolution. Sequencing used PBMCs or T cells enriched from blood (not recorded which). This TCR came from a woman in her fifties or sixties who had recovered from COVID-19. The chain couples TRBV7-2 to TRBJ2-3, with D possibly being TRBD2 (5 bases). In nucleotides, the CDR3 is TGTGCCAGCAGCTTACTCAATATCCCGCGAGGGGATACGCAGTATTTT. It encodes CASSLLNIPRGDTQYF.